One and the same sample provided the 15 T cell receptor beta chains below, sequenced in a study of T cells in localized non-small cell lung cancer. Assay: immunoSEQ multiplex PCR; the TCRdb copy retains only in-frame clones and omits some. Among some 80,000 clones listed, just under 85% were seen once. This specimen was peripheral blood, taken before any cancer treatment. These receptors were collected from a man aged 40-75 years with stage I lung adenocarcinoma.

The chain has TRBV18 and TRBJ1-1; 10 nucleotides line up with TRBD1. V dropped 4 bases and J dropped 4; count of bases not matched to a gene: 9. In germline, CDR1 is KGHSH, CDR2 LQKENI. The CDR3 runs 16 residues. The CDR3 region has the DNA TGTGCCAGCTCACTATCCGGGACAGGGGCCCCCACTGAAGCTTTCTTT. This codes for CASSLSGTGAPTEAFF.

This sequence joins TRBV2 and TRBJ2-7; unclear D gene. The CDR3 length is 11 residues. V was cut by 6 bases and J by 4 bases, with 7 bases left in between. Germline lookup yields CDR1 SNHLY and CDR2 FYNNEI. The CDR3 DNA follows: TGTGCCAGCAGCCCCACATACGAGCAGTACTTC. Its protein is CASSPTYEQYF. The whole variable domain, filled in from reference TRBV2 and TRBJ2-7, reads EPEVTQTPSHQVTQMGQEVILRCVPISNHLYFYWYRQILGQKVEFLVSFYNNEISEKSEIFDDQFSVERPDGSNFTLKIRSTKLEDSAMYFCASSPTYEQYFGPGTRLTVT.

The chain combines TRBV7-6 with TRBJ2-5, with TRBD2 matching over 9 bases. The CDR3 extends over 16 amino acids. The junction had 8 bases not matched to a gene; V was cut back by 5 bases and J by 1 base. CDR1 and CDR2 from the germline V gene are SGHVS and FNYEAQ. CDR3 coding DNA: TGTGCCAGCAGCCCAAGCGGGGGGCTTCCCCAAGAGACCCAGTACTTC. Protein sequence: CASSPSGGLPQETQYF.

V is TRBV28 and J is TRBJ2-2; D may be TRBD1 (6 bases). Germline V gene data show CDR1 as MDHEN and CDR2 as SYDVKM. CDR3 length: 13 amino acids. Trimming left V 4 bases short and J 9 bases short, with 12 bases between. CDR3: CASSSTGIRELFF. The CDR3 DNA reads TGTGCCAGCAGTTCCACAGGGATCCGGGAGCTGTTTTTT.

The chain couples TRBV12-5 to TRBJ2-2, with TRBD2 matching 14 bases. The CDR3 runs to 16 residues. The germline V gene has CDR1 LGHNT and CDR2 FRNRAP. V was clipped by 5 bases and J by 4 bases; unmatched bases: 3. The DNA for the CDR3 is TGTGCTAGTGGTCCGGGACTAGCGGGAGCCACCGGGGAGCTGTTTTTT. It encodes CASGPGLAGATGELFF.

This chain uses TRBV9 with TRBJ2-2, with a possible D match to TRBD1 (5 bases). Germline V CDR1 and CDR2: SGDLS, YYNGEE. Deletions cut 0 bases from V and 7 bases from J, with 10 bases between. This CDR3 has 14 amino acids. CDR3 sequence: CASSVEGVFGELFF. DNA for the CDR3: TGTGCCAGCAGCGTAGAAGGGGTATTCGGGGAGCTGTTTTTT.

This chain joins TRBV7-2 and TRBJ2-2, with TRBD2 identical over 8 bases. Germline assignment: CDR1 SGHTA and CDR2 FQGNSA. This CDR3 spans 16 amino acids. With 4 bases clipped from V and 4 bases from J, the junction kept 8 bases outside the gene matches. CDR3 residues: CASSYQAGVGTGELFF. The CDR3 DNA reads TGTGCCAGCAGCTACCAAGCGGGAGTTGGCACCGGGGAGCTGTTTTTT.

The chain couples TRBV13 to TRBJ2-3; D is ambiguous. Trimming left V 5 bases short and J 6 bases short, with 15 bases between. This CDR3 is built from 14 residues. Germline V gives CDR1 PRHDT, CDR2 FYEKMQ (reference sequence). The CDR3: CASSTKGGADTQYF. In nucleotides, the CDR3 is TGTGCCAGCAGCACCAAGGGTGGTGCGGATACGCAGTATTTT.

The chain links TRBV5-1 to TRBJ1-2; perhaps TRBD1 as D (6 bases). Germline V gene lookup returns CDR1 SGHRS and CDR2 YFSETQ. Trimming removed 3 bases at V and 4 bases at J, with 16 bases between. This CDR3 has 15 residues. The CDR3 reads CASSSGPGEGYGYTF. DNA of the CDR3: TGCGCCAGCAGCTCCGGTCCAGGGGAAGGCTATGGCTACACCTTC. The full variable domain, in which reference TRBV5-1 and TRBJ1-2 provide the parts outside the CDR3, is KAGVTQTPRYLIKTRGQQVTLSCSPISGHRSVSWYQQTPGQGLQFLFEYFSETQRNKGNFPGRFSGRQFSNSRSEMNVSTLELGDSALYLCASSSGPGEGYGYTFGSGTRLTVV.

This clone appeared a few times. The chain uses TRBV2 and TRBJ1-2; D gene ambiguous. Germline-derived CDR1 and CDR2 are SNHLY and FYNNEI. The ends were cut back, 8 bases at V and 2 bases at J, with 15 bases in the middle. The CDR3 totals 14 residues. CDR3 sequence (DNA): TGTGCCAGCCGCCAAGGAATCATGAACTATGGCTACACCTTC. Translating it yields CASRQGIMNYGYTF.

In nucleotides, the CDR3 is TGTGCCAGCAGTGGTCGGGGTACCACTGAAGCTTTCTTT. Amino acids: CASSGRGTTEAFF. The rearrangement links TRBV2 to TRBJ1-1; D is unclear. The V and J ends lost 4 bases and 4 bases respectively, with 10 bases between them. CDR3 length equals 13 residues. Germline V gene data show CDR1 as SNHLY and CDR2 as FYNNEI.

In its sample, this clone was seen a few times. This rearrangement joins TRBV6-5 to TRBJ1-2, with TRBD1 as a possible D gene (6 bases). V gave up 6 bases and J gave up 8 bases, with 16 bases separating them. CDR1 is MNHEY and CDR2 is SVGAGI in the germline V gene. The CDR3 spans 13 residues. The CDR3 loop is CASRQRQAFGYTF. As DNA, the CDR3 is TGTGCCAGCAGACAAAGACAGGCGTTCGGCTACACCTTC.

V is TRBV23-1 and J is TRBJ2-5; D unclear. TRBV23-1 is an ORF for which the function is uncertain. Trimming removed 6 bases at V and 2 bases at J, with 10 bases between. The CDR3 contains 13 residues. CDR3 region: CASSYGSQETQYF. DNA for the CDR3: TGCGCCAGCAGCTACGGGTCTCAAGAGACCCAGTACTTC.

This clone came up once. This chain uses TRBV19 with TRBJ2-2, with D possibly matching TRBD1 (5 bases). Germline values: CDR1 LNHDA, CDR2 SQIVND (reference sequence). The CDR3 is 14 amino acids. V was shortened by 7 bases and J by 0 bases, with 9 bases between the two germline ends. CDR3 coding DNA: TGTGCCAGTACGGACACCTCGAACACCGGGGAGCTGTTTTTT. This gives the protein CASTDTSNTGELFF.

The chain links TRBV6-1 to TRBJ1-1; TRBD1 aligns across 10 bases. Germline CDR1 MNHNS, CDR2 SASEGT. The trim removed 6 bases at V and 4 bases at J, leaving 8 bases unmatched. There are 15 residues in the CDR3. The CDR3 DNA reads TGTGCCAGCAGGGGACAGGGGCGGGGGATCACTGAAGCTTTCTTT. Protein product: CASRGQGRGITEAFF.